A single sample is the source of the 7 T cell receptor beta chains below, sequenced in a study of cytomegalovirus exposure and HLA in healthy donors. PCR used 60 Vbeta primers and 13 Jbeta primers. The assay was immunoSEQ multiplex PCR, and TCRdb's table has in-frame clones only and misses some. The repertoire includes 100,000 to 150,000 clones, around 70% of them detected once, and approximately 3.8% sits in the top ten. The sequencing sample was made of PBMCs. The receptors here all came from a middle-aged man in good health and CMV-seropositive.

The chain employs TRBV7-2 and TRBJ2-7; TRBD1 is a possible D gene (5 bases). This CDR3 comprises 14 residues. Germline CDR1 is SGHTA and CDR2 is FQGNSA. Trimming shortened V by 5 bases and J by 3 bases, and 14 bases separated the two germline ends. CDR3 in DNA: TGTGCCAGCAGCCCCCAGACAGCTGGCTACGAGCAGTACTTC. Protein product: CASSPQTAGYEQYF.

This clone was counted once. The gene calls are TRBV9 and TRBJ2-7, with TRBD2 identical over 8 bases. The CDR3 totals 15 residues. V gave up 0 bases and J gave up 5 bases; unmatched junction bases: 7. Germline V lookup: CDR1 SGDLS, CDR2 YYNGEE. CDR3 sequence reads: CASSVVAGGFHEQYF. CDR3 DNA: TGTGCCAGCAGCGTAGTGGCGGGAGGCTTCCACGAGCAGTACTTC.

V and J are TRBV6-6 and TRBJ1-1; D remains unclear. V was pared by 4 bases and J by 9 bases, with 18 bases between. Germline V gives CDR1 MNHNY, CDR2 SVGAGI (reference sequence). The CDR3 loop spans 14 amino acids. This CDR3 is CASSSHREGLKAFF. In DNA form, the CDR3 reads TGTGCCAGCAGTTCCCATAGAGAGGGTTTGAAAGCTTTCTTT.

This clone was observed a single time. V is TRBV4-3 and J is TRBJ2-1; TRBD2 matches 8 bases. The ends lost 0 bases at V and 6 bases at J; junction bases unmatched: 10. CDR1 is LGHNA, CDR2 YSLEER, per germline. This CDR3 is 17 amino acids long. CDR3 protein: CASSQDAVGLAGNEQFF. The CDR3 DNA reads TGCGCCAGCAGCCAAGATGCGGTTGGGCTAGCGGGCAATGAGCAGTTCTTC.

V usage is TRBV4-3 and J usage is TRBJ2-7, with TRBD2 as a possible D gene (5 bases). Germline lookup yields CDR1 LGHNA and CDR2 YSLEER. Trimming shortened V by 1 base and J by 3 bases, and 16 bases separated the two germline ends. The CDR3 totals 16 residues. CDR3 amino acids: CASSQAKTAGLYEQYF. DNA for the CDR3: TGCGCCAGCAGCCAAGCGAAGACCGCGGGCCTCTACGAGCAGTACTTC.

This clone has only a few counts. The CDR3: CASSMNRGREETQYF. The CDR3 coding sequence is TGTGCCAGCAGTATGAACAGGGGGCGGGAAGAGACCCAGTACTTC. The chain employs TRBV27 and TRBJ2-5; 9 bases are a match to TRBD1. V was clipped by 5 bases and J by 3 bases; unmatched bases: 7. The CDR3 has 15 amino acids. Germline CDR1 reads MNHEY; CDR2 reads SMNVEV (reference sequence).

This clone was counted between two and nine times. The V gene is TRBV19, the J gene TRBJ2-1; D is unclear. The CDR3 consists of 13 residues. CDR1 and CDR2 (germline): LNHDA, SQIVND (reference sequence). The ends were cut back, 7 bases at V and 0 bases at J, with 7 bases in the middle. The CDR3 DNA reads TGTGCCAGTATGTCGGTCTCCTACAATGAGCAGTTCTTC. As protein: CASMSVSYNEQFF.